The rows below give T cell receptor beta chains drawn from one sample of a study of blood T cell repertoires in COVID-19. Produced via immunoSEQ multiplex PCR; TCRdb's table is partial and in-frame only. The table records about 150,000 clones, approximately 81% of them present only once. The sequenced sample consisted of peripheral blood. These receptors all come from a woman aged 55-70 years with COVID-19, enrolled during active disease. CDR3s include the opening cysteine and the closing phenylalanine or tryptophan. A D gene is named only where the DNA matches it firmly. Some rows have no size entry. The others give once, few or many, or a class for an expanded clone.

D gene	V gene	J gene	clone size	CDR3 DNA	CDR3 protein
.	TRBV4-2	TRBJ2-1	.	TGTGCCAGCAGCCAATACCAGGTCAATGAGCAGTTCTTC	CASSQYQVNEQFF
.	TRBV4-2	TRBJ1-1	once	TGTGCCAGCAGCCAAGGATTCCGGGGGAGCACTGAAGCTTTCTTT	CASSQGFRGSTEAFF
TRBD1	TRBV6-6	TRBJ1-1	.	TGTGCCAGCGGACAGGCGCCGAACACTGAAGCTTTCTTT	CASGQAPNTEAFF
.	TRBV11-2	TRBJ1-2	.	TGTGCCAGCAGCTTAGCTGGCAGGGCTAACGGCTACACCTTC	CASSLAGRANGYTF
TRBD1	TRBV3-1/TRBV3-2	TRBJ1-6	.	TGTGCCAGCAGCCAACTCCCCCCGGACAGGGGCCATTCACCCCTCCACTTT	CASSQLPPDRGHSPLHF
.	TRBV5-1	TRBJ1-1	.	TGCGCCAGCAGCGCCAATACGGCTGAAGCTTTCTTT	CASSANTAEAFF
.	TRBV7-2	TRBJ1-3	.	TGTGCCAGCAGCGCAGGACAGGGAAACACCATATATTTT	CASSAGQGNTIYF
TRBD1	TRBV5-5	TRBJ2-1	.	TGTGCCAGCAGCACCCCCGGGACAGGGGAACTAAATGAGCAGTTCTTC	CASSTPGTGELNEQFF
TRBD2	TRBV12-3/TRBV12-4	TRBJ2-1	once	TGTGCCAGCACCCCGGGACTAGCGTCCGAGCAGTTCTTC	CASTPGLASEQFF
.	TRBV10-2	TRBJ2-1	.	TGCGCCAGCGGCCGCGGTTACAATGAGCAGTTCTTC	CASGRGYNEQFF
.	TRBV14	TRBJ2-7	once	TGTGCCAGCAGCCAAGAAAACCCGCGGAGAGGGTACGAGCAGTACTTC	CASSQENPRRGYEQYF
TRBD2	TRBV29-1	TRBJ2-1	few	TGCAGCGTGGAGGGACTAGCCTACCTCAATGAGCAGTTCTTC	CSVEGLAYLNEQFF
.	TRBV5-8	TRBJ1-5	few	TGTGCCAGCAGCTTCGGACAGAGTTTTCAGCCCCAGCATTTT	CASSFGQSFQPQHF
.	TRBV11-2	TRBJ2-1	.	TGTGCCAGCAGGCTTGGGGGAGGACACTACAATGAGCAGTTCTTC	CASRLGGGHYNEQFF
TRBD2	TRBV10-1	TRBJ2-3	.	TGCGCCAGCAGTGAAGTTAGAGCGGGAACTAGCACAGATACGCAGTATTTT	CASSEVRAGTSTDTQYF
.	TRBV24-1	TRBJ2-3	.	TGTGCCACCAGTGATAATTCGGGGAGAGATACGCAGTATTTT	CATSDNSGRDTQYF
TRBD1	TRBV6-6	TRBJ1-3	.	TGTGCCAGCAGGCTGAGACAGGGCAGTGGAAACACCATATATTTT	CASRLRQGSGNTIYF
TRBD2	TRBV6-2/TRBV6-3	TRBJ2-3	.	TGTGCCAGCAGTTCTTTGGGAGGGCCTGGGGATACGCAGTATTTT	CASSSLGGPGDTQYF
.	TRBV7-9	TRBJ1-2	few	TGTGCCAGCAGCTTAGTCTCTCAGGACTACACCTTC	CASSLVSQDYTF
.	TRBV2	TRBJ1-2	.	TGTGCCAGCAGAGGAATTCAAGGGGGTGGCTACACCTTC	CASRGIQGGGYTF
.	TRBV28	TRBJ1-1	.	TGTGCCAGCAGTTTACTCTCGAACACTGAAGCTTTCTTT	CASSLLSNTEAFF
.	TRBV6-5	TRBJ2-1	.	TGTGCCAGCAGTTACTCCGGGACTGGCGGGATCGATGAGCAGTTCTTC	CASSYSGTGGIDEQFF
.	TRBV6-5	TRBJ1-1	.	TGTGCCAGCAGTTTGGGACAAATGAACACTGAAGCTTTCTTT	CASSLGQMNTEAFF
TRBD1	TRBV19	TRBJ1-4	few	TGTGCCAGTAGGATTCTACAGGGGGCGGATGAAAAACTGTTTTTT	CASRILQGADEKLFF
TRBD1	TRBV5-8	TRBJ1-5	once	TGTGCCAGCAGCTTCAGGGGGCCACAGCCCCAGCATTTT	CASSFRGPQPQHF
TRBD2	TRBV5-1	TRBJ2-1	.	TGCGCCAGCAGGCGGGGGGTAGGGGACAATGAGCAGTTCTTC	CASRRGVGDNEQFF
.	TRBV5-1	TRBJ1-6	once	TGCGCCAGCAGCTTGGCCCCTTTACAGGGTAGCTCACCCCTCCACTTT	CASSLAPLQGSSPLHF
.	TRBV29-1	TRBJ1-2	.	TGCAGCGTTGAAGGGTTCAGGGATAGTTACTATGGCTACACCTTC	CSVEGFRDSYYGYTF
.	TRBV2	TRBJ2-2	.	TGTGCCAGCAGTGAAAATGGCCCGTCCGGGGAGCTGTTTTTT	CASSENGPSGELFF
.	TRBV30	TRBJ1-3	once	TGTGCCTGGAGTGTACTAGGTGGAAACACCATATATTTT	CAWSVLGGNTIYF
.	TRBV5-5	TRBJ1-2	.	TGTGCCAGCAGCCTAGGGGTAGGGGGCTACACCTTC	CASSLGVGGYTF
.	TRBV19	TRBJ2-3	.	TGTGCCAGTAGTATCGGGGATACGCAGTATTTT	CASSIGDTQYF
TRBD1	TRBV24-1	TRBJ1-2	.	TGTGCCACCAGCCCGGGACAGGGGTATACCTATGGCTACACCTTC	CATSPGQGYTYGYTF